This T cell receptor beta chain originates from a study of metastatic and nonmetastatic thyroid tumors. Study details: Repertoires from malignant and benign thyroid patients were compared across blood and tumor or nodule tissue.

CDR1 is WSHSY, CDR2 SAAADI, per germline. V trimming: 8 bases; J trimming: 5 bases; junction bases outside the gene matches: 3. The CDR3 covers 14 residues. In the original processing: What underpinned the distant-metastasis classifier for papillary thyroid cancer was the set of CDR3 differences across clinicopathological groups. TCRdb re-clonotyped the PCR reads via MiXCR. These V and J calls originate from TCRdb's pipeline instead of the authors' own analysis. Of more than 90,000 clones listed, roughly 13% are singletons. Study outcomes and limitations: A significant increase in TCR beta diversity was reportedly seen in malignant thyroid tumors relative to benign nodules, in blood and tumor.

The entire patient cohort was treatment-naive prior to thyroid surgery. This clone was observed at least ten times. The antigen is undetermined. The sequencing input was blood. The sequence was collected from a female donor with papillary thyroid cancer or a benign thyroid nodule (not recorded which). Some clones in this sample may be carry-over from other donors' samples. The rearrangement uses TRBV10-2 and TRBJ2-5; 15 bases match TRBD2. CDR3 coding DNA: TGCGCCAGCGGACTAGCGGGAGGGACGGAGACCCAGTACTTC. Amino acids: CASGLAGGTETQYF.